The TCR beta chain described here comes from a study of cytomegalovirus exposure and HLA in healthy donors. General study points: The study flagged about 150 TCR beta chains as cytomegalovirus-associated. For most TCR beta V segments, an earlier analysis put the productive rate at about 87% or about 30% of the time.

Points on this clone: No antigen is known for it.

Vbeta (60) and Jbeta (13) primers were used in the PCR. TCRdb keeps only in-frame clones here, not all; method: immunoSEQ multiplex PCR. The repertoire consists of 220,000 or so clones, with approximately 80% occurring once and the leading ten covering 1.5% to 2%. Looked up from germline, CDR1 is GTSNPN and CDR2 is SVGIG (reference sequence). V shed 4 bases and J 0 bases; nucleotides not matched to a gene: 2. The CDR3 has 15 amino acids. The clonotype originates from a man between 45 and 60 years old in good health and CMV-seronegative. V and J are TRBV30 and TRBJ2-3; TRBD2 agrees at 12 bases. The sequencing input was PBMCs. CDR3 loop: CAWTGLAGSTDTQYF. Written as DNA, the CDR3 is TGTGCCTGGACCGGACTAGCGGGGAGCACAGATACGCAGTATTTT.